The T cell receptor beta chain under discussion was sequenced for a study of blood T cell repertoires in COVID-19. Profiling relied on immunoSEQ multiplex PCR, and the TCRdb table lists in-frame clones only, not all of them. This sample carries approximately 170,000 clones, less than 85% of them seen once, and the ten largest clones take roughly 10%. V lost 7 bases and J lost 2; bases outside the gene matches: 8. CDR1 and CDR2 from the germline V gene are SGHRS and YFSETQ. The CDR3 is 14 amino acids. Sequenced sample: peripheral blood. This clonotype was sampled from a woman older than 75 with active or convalescent COVID-19. This rearrangement joins TRBV5-1 to TRBJ1-1, with 7 bases identical to TRBD1. The CDR3 bases are TGCGCCAGCGGGGTGGGACAGCTAAACACTGAAGCTTTCTTT. Translation: CASGVGQLNTEAFF.